What follows are 7 T cell receptor beta chains derived from one specimen sequenced in a study of blood T cell repertoires in COVID-19. Clones were read by immunoSEQ multiplex PCR, and TCRdb kept only the in-frame ones, dropping some. The profile shows about 97,000 clones, more than 75% of them singletons. The sample taken for sequencing was peripheral blood. These receptors all stem from a man between 60 and 75 years old with active or convalescent COVID-19.

The V and J genes are TRBV28 and TRBJ2-1; 11 bases map to TRBD2. Losses at the gene ends were 7 bases for V and 8 bases for J; bases not matched to a gene: 13. Germline V gives CDR1 MDHEN, CDR2 SYDVKM. The length of the CDR3 is 16 residues. The CDR3 DNA follows: TGTGCCAGCACCCCTGTGGGGGTAGCGGGAGGGCATGAGCAGTTCTTC. This translates into CASTPVGVAGGHEQFF.

The chain employs TRBV3-1 (or the pseudogene TRBV3-2) and TRBJ2-7; D might be TRBD2 (5 bases). Germline V gene sequence: CDR1 LGHDT, CDR2 YNNKEL (reference sequence). The V and J ends lost 2 bases and 6 bases respectively, with 11 bases between them. The CDR3 is 13 residues long. The CDR3 loop reads CASSQIGVGEQYV. CDR3 nucleotides: TGTGCCAGCAGCCAAATCGGGGTGGGCGAGCAGTACGTC.

The chain uses TRBV5-1 and TRBJ2-3; 10 bases are shared with TRBD2. V shed 4 bases, J shed 5 bases, and the junction held 13 bases outside the gene matches. The germline CDR1 and CDR2 sequences are SGHRS and YFSETQ. CDR3 size: 17 residues. DNA of the CDR3: TGCGCCAGCAGCCCAGGACTAGCGGACTTTTATGGAGATACGCAGTATTTT. It is translated as CASSPGLADFYGDTQYF.

The rearrangement uses TRBV28 and TRBJ1-3; perhaps TRBD1 as D (6 bases). The V and J ends lost 2 bases and 0 bases respectively, with 8 bases between them. The CDR3 loop spans 15 amino acids. Looked up from germline, CDR1 is MDHEN and CDR2 is SYDVKM. Here the CDR3 DNA reads TGTGCCAGCAGTTTAGGGACAATCTCTGGAAACACCATATATTTT. Protein: CASSLGTISGNTIYF. Together with reference TRBV28 and TRBJ1-3, the CDR3 gives the full variable domain: DVKVTQSSRYLVKRTGEKVFLECVQDMDHENMFWYRQDPGLGLRLIYFSYDVKMKEKGDIPEGYSVSREKKERFSLILESASTNQTSMYLCASSLGTISGNTIYFGEGSWLTVV.

The V call is TRBV2, the J call TRBJ1-1; TRBD1 matches at 10 bases. The CDR3 is made up of 16 amino acids. Germline CDR1 reads SNHLY; CDR2 reads FYNNEI. V trimming: 4 bases; J trimming: 1 base; junction bases outside the gene matches: 6. The CDR3 nucleotides read TGTGCCAGCAGTGGGGCCCGGGACAGGGGGAACACTGAAGCTTTCTTT. This gives the protein CASSGARDRGNTEAFF.

The rearrangement uses TRBV28 and TRBJ2-2; the match to TRBD2 covers 10 bases. V lost 6 bases and J lost 4; bases outside the gene matches: 8. The length of the CDR3 is 16 residues. The germline V gene has CDR1 MDHEN and CDR2 SYDVKM. The CDR3 reads CASRARLAGGTGELFF. CDR3 DNA: TGTGCCAGCAGGGCGCGACTAGCGGGTGGCACCGGGGAGCTGTTTTTT. Supplemented by reference TRBV28 and TRBJ2-2, the full variable domain reads DVKVTQSSRYLVKRTGEKVFLECVQDMDHENMFWYRQDPGLGLRLIYFSYDVKMKEKGDIPEGYSVSREKKERFSLILESASTNQTSMYLCASRARLAGGTGELFFGEGSRLTVL.

The chain employs TRBV7-2 and TRBJ1-3, with D perhaps matching TRBD1 (5 bases). V was shortened by 6 bases and J by 4 bases, with 13 bases between the two germline ends. CDR1 and CDR2 (germline): SGHTA, FQGNSA. The CDR3 is made up of 14 amino acids. CDR3 DNA sequence: TGTGCCAGCAGTCCTACAGGTCTAGGAAACACCATATATTTT. It is translated as CASSPTGLGNTIYF.